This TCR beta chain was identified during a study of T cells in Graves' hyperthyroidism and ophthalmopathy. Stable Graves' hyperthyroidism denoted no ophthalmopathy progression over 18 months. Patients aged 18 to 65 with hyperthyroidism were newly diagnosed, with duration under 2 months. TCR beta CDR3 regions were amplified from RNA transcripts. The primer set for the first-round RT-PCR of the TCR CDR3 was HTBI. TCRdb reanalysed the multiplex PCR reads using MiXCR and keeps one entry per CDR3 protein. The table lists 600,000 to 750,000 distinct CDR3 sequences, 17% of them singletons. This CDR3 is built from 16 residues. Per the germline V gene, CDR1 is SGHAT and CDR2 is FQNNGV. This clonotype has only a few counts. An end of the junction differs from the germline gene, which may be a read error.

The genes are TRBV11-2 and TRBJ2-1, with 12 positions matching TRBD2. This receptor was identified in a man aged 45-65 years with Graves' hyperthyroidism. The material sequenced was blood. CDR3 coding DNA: TGTGCCAGCAGCCCAAGTGGACTAGCGGGACGCAATGACCAGTTCTTC. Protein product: CASSPSGLAGRNDQFF. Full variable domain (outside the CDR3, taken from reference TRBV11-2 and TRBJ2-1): EAGVAQSPRYKIIEKRQSVAFWCNPISGHATLYWYQQILGQGPKLLIQFQNNGVVDDSQLPKDRFSAERLKGVDSTLKIQPAKLEDSAVYLCASSPSGLAGRNDQFFGPGTRLTVL.